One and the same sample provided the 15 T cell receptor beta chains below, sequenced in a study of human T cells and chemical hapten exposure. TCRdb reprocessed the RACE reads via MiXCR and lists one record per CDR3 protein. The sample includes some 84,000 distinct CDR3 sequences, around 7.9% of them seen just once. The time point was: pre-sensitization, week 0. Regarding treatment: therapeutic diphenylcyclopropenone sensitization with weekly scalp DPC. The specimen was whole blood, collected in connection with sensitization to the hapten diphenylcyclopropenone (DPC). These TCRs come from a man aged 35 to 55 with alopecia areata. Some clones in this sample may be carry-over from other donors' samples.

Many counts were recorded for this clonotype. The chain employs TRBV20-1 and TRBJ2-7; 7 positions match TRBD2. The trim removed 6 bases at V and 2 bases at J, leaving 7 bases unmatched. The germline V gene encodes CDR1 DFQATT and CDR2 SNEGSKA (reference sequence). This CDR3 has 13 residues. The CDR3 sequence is CSAANGGAYEQYF. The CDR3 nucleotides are TGCAGTGCCGCTAATGGGGGGGCCTACGAGCAGTACTTC.

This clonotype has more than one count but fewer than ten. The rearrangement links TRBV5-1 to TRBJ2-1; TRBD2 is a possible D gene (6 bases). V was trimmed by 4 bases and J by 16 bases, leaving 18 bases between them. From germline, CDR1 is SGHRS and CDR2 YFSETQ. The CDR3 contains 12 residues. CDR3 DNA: TGCGCCAGCAGCACCTCTAGCGATGGGCAATTCTTC. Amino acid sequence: CASSTSSDGQFF.

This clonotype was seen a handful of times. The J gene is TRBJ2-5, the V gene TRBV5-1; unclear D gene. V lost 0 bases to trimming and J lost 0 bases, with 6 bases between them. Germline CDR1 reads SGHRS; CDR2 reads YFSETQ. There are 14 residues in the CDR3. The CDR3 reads CASSLESHQETQYF. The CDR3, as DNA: TGCGCCAGCAGCTTGGAGTCACACCAAGAGACCCAGTACTTC.

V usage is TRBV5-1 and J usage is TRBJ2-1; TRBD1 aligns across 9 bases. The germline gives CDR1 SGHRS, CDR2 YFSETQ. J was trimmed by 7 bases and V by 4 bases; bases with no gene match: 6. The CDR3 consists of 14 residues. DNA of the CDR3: TGCGCCAGCAGCGTGGGGGGGACAGGGAATGAGCAGTTCTTC. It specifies CASSVGGTGNEQFF.

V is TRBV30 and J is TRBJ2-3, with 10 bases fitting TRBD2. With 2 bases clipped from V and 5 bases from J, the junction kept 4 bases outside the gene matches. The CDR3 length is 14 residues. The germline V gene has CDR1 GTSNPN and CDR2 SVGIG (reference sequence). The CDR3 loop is CAWSTLAGVDTQYF. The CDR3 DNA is TGTGCCTGGAGTACCCTAGCGGGAGTAGATACGCAGTATTTT.

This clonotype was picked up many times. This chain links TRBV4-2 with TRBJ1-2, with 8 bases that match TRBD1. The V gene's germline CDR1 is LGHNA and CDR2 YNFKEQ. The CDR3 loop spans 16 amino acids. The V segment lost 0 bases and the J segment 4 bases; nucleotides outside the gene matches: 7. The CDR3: CASSQDAQGASYGYTF. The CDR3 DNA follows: TGTGCCAGCAGCCAAGATGCGCAGGGGGCGAGCTATGGCTACACCTTC.

The CDR3 DNA reads TGTGCCAGCAGCTTAGATCGTCACGGAGATACGCAGTATTTT. Its protein product is CASSLDRHGDTQYF. The V gene is TRBV11-2, the J gene TRBJ2-3; D is unclear. Germline-derived CDR1 and CDR2 are SGHAT and FQNNGV. Trimming removed 0 bases from V and 5 bases from J, with 9 bases in between. There are 14 residues in the CDR3.

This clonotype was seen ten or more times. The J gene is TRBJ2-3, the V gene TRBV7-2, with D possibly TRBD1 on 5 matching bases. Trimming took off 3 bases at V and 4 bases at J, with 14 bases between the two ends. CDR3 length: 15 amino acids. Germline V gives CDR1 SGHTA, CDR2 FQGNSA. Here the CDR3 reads CASSFFTSGSDTQYF. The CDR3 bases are TGTGCCAGCAGCTTCTTCACATCAGGGTCAGATACGCAGTATTTT.

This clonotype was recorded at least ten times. The CDR3 reads CASSSTYEQYV. CDR3 coding DNA: TGTGCCAGCAGTTCTACCTACGAGCAGTACGTC. The chain links TRBV6-2 or TRBV6-3 to TRBJ2-7, with D hard to call. Germline V gives CDR1 MNHEY, CDR2 SVGEGT. Trimming stripped 4 bases from V and 2 bases from J, with 3 bases between. The CDR3 length is 11 residues.

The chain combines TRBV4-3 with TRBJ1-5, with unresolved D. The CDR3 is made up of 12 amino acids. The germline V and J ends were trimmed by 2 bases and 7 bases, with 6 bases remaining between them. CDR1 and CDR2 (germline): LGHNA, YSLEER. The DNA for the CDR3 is TGCGCCAGCAGCCAAATAGGGCAGCCCCAGCATTTT. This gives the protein CASSQIGQPQHF.

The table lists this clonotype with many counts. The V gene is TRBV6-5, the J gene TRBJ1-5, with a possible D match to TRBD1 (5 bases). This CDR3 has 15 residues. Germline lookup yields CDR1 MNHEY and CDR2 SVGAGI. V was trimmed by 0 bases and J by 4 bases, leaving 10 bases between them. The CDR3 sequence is CASSYSQGANQPQHF. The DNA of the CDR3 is TGTGCCAGCAGTTACTCGCAGGGCGCGAATCAGCCCCAGCATTTT.

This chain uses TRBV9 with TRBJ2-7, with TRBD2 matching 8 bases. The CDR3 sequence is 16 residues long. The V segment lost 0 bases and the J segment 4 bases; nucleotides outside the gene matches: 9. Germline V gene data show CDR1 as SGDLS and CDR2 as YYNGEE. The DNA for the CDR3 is TGTGCCAGCAGCGTAGGTCTAACGGGAGGGGATTACGAGCAGTACTTC. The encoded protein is CASSVGLTGGDYEQYF. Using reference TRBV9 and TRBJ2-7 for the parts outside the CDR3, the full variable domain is DSGVTQTPKHLITATGQRVTLRCSPRSGDLSVYWYQQSLDQGLQFLIQYYNGEERAKGNILERFSAQQFPDLHSELNLSSLELGDSALYFCASSVGLTGGDYEQYFGPGTRLTVT.

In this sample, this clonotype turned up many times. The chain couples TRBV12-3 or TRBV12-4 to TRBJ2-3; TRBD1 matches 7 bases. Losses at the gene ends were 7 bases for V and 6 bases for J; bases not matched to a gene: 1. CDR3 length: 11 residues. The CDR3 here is CASTRGDTQYF. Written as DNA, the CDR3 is TGTGCCAGCACCAGGGGGGATACGCAGTATTTT.

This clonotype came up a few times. CDR3 sequence reads: CASSFSSHGTGFDEQFF. The CDR3 coding sequence is TGTGCCAGCAGTTTTAGCTCTCACGGGACAGGGTTCGATGAGCAGTTCTTC. This rearrangement joins TRBV12-3 or TRBV12-4 to TRBJ2-1; 9 nucleotides match TRBD1. This CDR3 region has 17 residues. The V gene end was trimmed by 3 bases and the J gene end by 8 bases; junction bases not matched to a gene: 14.

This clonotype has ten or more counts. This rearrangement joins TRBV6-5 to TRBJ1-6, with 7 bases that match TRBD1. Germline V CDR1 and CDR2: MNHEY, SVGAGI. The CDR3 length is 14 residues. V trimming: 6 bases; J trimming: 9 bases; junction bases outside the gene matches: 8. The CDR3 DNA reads TGTGCCAGCAGGAGACAGGGCGGAGGTTCACCCCTCCACTTT. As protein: CASRRQGGGSPLHF.